A selection of T cell receptor beta chains follows, all from one sample in a study of blood T cell repertoires in COVID-19. Sequenced by immunoSEQ multiplex PCR; TCRdb stores in-frame clones only, minus some. The table includes 150,000 or so clones, around 81% detected once. Material for sequencing was peripheral blood. The receptors here all came from a woman in her sixties or seventies with acute or convalescent COVID-19. CDR3s include the opening cysteine and the closing phenylalanine or tryptophan. The D gene is left open where the match is weak. Clone size is given for some rows only: seen once, a few or many times, or a class if the clone is expanded.

j_call: TRBJ2-7
d_call: -
clone_size: -
v_call: TRBV20-1
cdr3_aa: CSASLQTISYEQYF
cdr3_nt: TGCAGTGCTAGTTTACAGACCATAAGCTACGAGCAGTACTTC

j_call: TRBJ1-5
d_call: -
clone_size: -
v_call: TRBV27
cdr3_aa: CASSLQARQPQHF
cdr3_nt: TGTGCCAGCAGTCTCCAAGCTCGGCAGCCCCAGCATTTT

j_call: TRBJ1-1
d_call: -
clone_size: -
v_call: TRBV28
cdr3_aa: CASRTGLNTEAFF
cdr3_nt: TGTGCCAGCAGAACAGGGTTGAACACTGAAGCTTTCTTT

j_call: TRBJ1-4
d_call: -
clone_size: -
v_call: TRBV7-9
cdr3_aa: CASSLEQGFIEKLFF
cdr3_nt: TGTGCCAGCAGCTTAGAACAGGGATTTATTGAAAAACTGTTTTTT

j_call: TRBJ2-1
d_call: -
clone_size: once
v_call: TRBV27
cdr3_aa: CASSLSRGRGYEQFF
cdr3_nt: TGTGCCAGCAGTTTATCGCGGGGCCGGGGGTATGAGCAGTTCTTC

j_call: TRBJ2-3
d_call: -
clone_size: few
v_call: TRBV19
cdr3_aa: CASSPRQNTDTQYF
cdr3_nt: TGTGCCAGTAGTCCGCGACAGAACACAGATACGCAGTATTTT

j_call: TRBJ1-2
d_call: -
clone_size: once
v_call: TRBV18
cdr3_aa: CASSPPSRDTRSSNYGYTF
cdr3_nt: TGTGCCAGCTCACCTCCCAGCCGAGACACGAGATCCTCGAACTATGGCTACACCTTC

j_call: TRBJ2-7
d_call: TRBD2
clone_size: few
v_call: TRBV5-4
cdr3_aa: CASSGMTSGRFSEQYF
cdr3_nt: TGTGCCAGCAGCGGGATGACTAGCGGGAGGTTCTCCGAGCAGTACTTC

j_call: TRBJ1-2
d_call: TRBD1
clone_size: few
v_call: TRBV2
cdr3_aa: CARRQGVGYTF
cdr3_nt: TGTGCCAGAAGACAGGGGGTAGGCTACACCTTC

j_call: TRBJ1-5
d_call: TRBD1
clone_size: -
v_call: TRBV5-6
cdr3_aa: CASSLGTDYQPQHF
cdr3_nt: TGTGCCAGCAGCCTAGGGACAGACTATCAGCCCCAGCATTTT

j_call: TRBJ2-7
d_call: -
clone_size: -
v_call: TRBV2
cdr3_aa: CASRERSSYEQYF
cdr3_nt: TGTGCCAGCAGGGAGCGGAGCTCCTACGAGCAGTACTTC

j_call: TRBJ1-5
d_call: -
clone_size: -
v_call: TRBV30
cdr3_aa: CAWSSGSYSNQPQHF
cdr3_nt: TGTGCCTGGAGTTCCGGGAGCTATAGCAATCAGCCCCAGCATTTT

j_call: TRBJ2-5
d_call: -
clone_size: few
v_call: TRBV27
cdr3_aa: CASSSARFETQYF
cdr3_nt: TGTGCCAGCAGTTCCGCGAGGTTCGAGACCCAGTACTTC

j_call: TRBJ1-2
d_call: -
clone_size: -
v_call: TRBV15
cdr3_aa: CATSTSTSFYTF
cdr3_nt: TGTGCCACCAGCACCTCTACGTCTTTTTACACCTTC

j_call: TRBJ2-1
d_call: -
clone_size: once
v_call: TRBV30
cdr3_aa: CAWSAYSNNEQFF
cdr3_nt: TGTGCCTGGAGTGCCTACTCAAACAATGAGCAGTTCTTC

j_call: TRBJ1-6
d_call: -
clone_size: once
v_call: TRBV5-4
cdr3_aa: CASSLSYNSPLHF
cdr3_nt: TGTGCCAGCTCCTTGTCCTATAATTCACCCCTCCACTTT

j_call: TRBJ1-5
d_call: TRBD1
clone_size: -
v_call: TRBV28
cdr3_aa: CASTGTDLWGNQPQHF
cdr3_nt: TGTGCCAGCACCGGGACAGACCTTTGGGGTAATCAGCCCCAGCATTTT

j_call: TRBJ1-1
d_call: TRBD1
clone_size: -
v_call: TRBV28
cdr3_aa: CASSLTGTGVTEAFF
cdr3_nt: TGTGCCAGCAGTTTGACCGGGACAGGGGTCACTGAAGCTTTCTTT

j_call: TRBJ2-5
d_call: TRBD2
clone_size: -
v_call: TRBV3-1/TRBV3-2
cdr3_aa: CASSQELAGAATQYF
cdr3_nt: TGTGCCAGCAGCCAAGAACTAGCGGGAGCTGCGACCCAGTACTTC

j_call: TRBJ2-1
d_call: -
clone_size: -
v_call: TRBV5-1
cdr3_aa: CASSFALAAYNEQFF
cdr3_nt: TGCGCCAGCAGCTTCGCCCTAGCAGCCTACAATGAGCAGTTCTTC

j_call: TRBJ2-1
d_call: TRBD2
clone_size: -
v_call: TRBV11-3
cdr3_aa: CASSFSLTSGSNEQFF
cdr3_nt: TGTGCCAGCAGCTTTAGTTTGACTAGCGGGAGTAATGAGCAGTTCTTC

j_call: TRBJ2-7
d_call: -
clone_size: -
v_call: TRBV9
cdr3_aa: CASSVEGRVGEQYF
cdr3_nt: TGTGCCAGCAGCGTAGAAGGCAGGGTAGGCGAGCAGTACTTC

j_call: TRBJ1-2
d_call: -
clone_size: -
v_call: TRBV28
cdr3_aa: CASSFGRTGITF
cdr3_nt: TGTGCCAGCAGTTTTGGGCGGACGGGAATCACCTTC

j_call: TRBJ1-5
d_call: TRBD1
clone_size: -
v_call: TRBV6-5
cdr3_aa: CASRPQGAQPQHF
cdr3_nt: TGTGCCAGCAGACCACAGGGGGCCCAGCCCCAGCATTTT

j_call: TRBJ2-1
d_call: TRBD2
clone_size: -
v_call: TRBV6-4
cdr3_aa: CASSQPGTSDSYNEQFF
cdr3_nt: TGTGCCAGCAGCCAACCGGGGACTAGCGACTCCTACAATGAGCAGTTCTTC

j_call: TRBJ2-5
d_call: TRBD2
clone_size: -
v_call: TRBV29-1
cdr3_aa: CSVGTAGGAETQYF
cdr3_nt: TGCAGCGTTGGAACAGCGGGAGGGGCAGAGACCCAGTACTTC

j_call: TRBJ2-1
d_call: TRBD2
clone_size: -
v_call: TRBV3-1/TRBV3-2
cdr3_aa: CASSLGLAGIYEQFF
cdr3_nt: TGTGCCAGCAGTCTGGGACTAGCGGGAATTTATGAGCAGTTCTTC

j_call: TRBJ1-2
d_call: -
clone_size: few
v_call: TRBV2
cdr3_aa: CASRENYGYTF
cdr3_nt: TGTGCCAGCAGGGAGAACTATGGCTACACCTTC

j_call: TRBJ1-2
d_call: TRBD1
clone_size: -
v_call: TRBV5-4
cdr3_aa: CASSRQGGDYGYTF
cdr3_nt: TGTGCCAGCAGCAGACAGGGAGGAGACTATGGCTACACCTTC

j_call: TRBJ2-1
d_call: -
clone_size: -
v_call: TRBV30
cdr3_aa: CAWSRLGRYNEQFF
cdr3_nt: TGTGCCTGGAGCCGCCTGGGGCGGTACAATGAGCAGTTCTTC

j_call: TRBJ1-5
d_call: -
clone_size: -
v_call: TRBV28
cdr3_aa: CATDRGSYQPQHF
cdr3_nt: TGTGCCACTGACCGGGGGTCCTATCAGCCCCAGCATTTT

j_call: TRBJ2-1
d_call: TRBD1
clone_size: -
v_call: TRBV5-4
cdr3_aa: CASSGGQRNYNEQFF
cdr3_nt: TGTGCCAGCAGCGGGGGACAGAGGAACTACAATGAGCAGTTCTTC

j_call: TRBJ1-1
d_call: TRBD1
clone_size: -
v_call: TRBV6-6
cdr3_aa: CASSPDRGTEAFF
cdr3_nt: TGTGCCAGCAGCCCCGACAGGGGCACTGAAGCTTTCTTT

j_call: TRBJ1-2
d_call: TRBD1
clone_size: -
v_call: TRBV10-3
cdr3_aa: CAITPDRGEGYTF
cdr3_nt: TGTGCCATCACCCCTGACAGGGGGGAGGGCTACACCTTC

j_call: TRBJ2-7
d_call: -
clone_size: -
v_call: TRBV7-9
cdr3_aa: CASSPGHSYEQYF
cdr3_nt: TGTGCCAGCAGCCCTGGACATTCCTACGAGCAGTACTTC

j_call: TRBJ2-1
d_call: TRBD1
clone_size: -
v_call: TRBV7-6
cdr3_aa: CASSLVAGDRINEQFF
cdr3_nt: TGTGCCAGCAGCTTAGTGGCTGGGGACAGGATCAATGAGCAGTTCTTC

j_call: TRBJ1-5
d_call: -
clone_size: -
v_call: TRBV19
cdr3_aa: CASSMVGDNQPQHF
cdr3_nt: TGTGCCAGTAGTATGGTCGGAGACAATCAGCCCCAGCATTTT

j_call: TRBJ2-6
d_call: -
clone_size: -
v_call: TRBV19
cdr3_aa: CASHRDSGANVLTF
cdr3_nt: TGTGCCAGCCACAGGGACTCTGGGGCCAACGTCCTGACTTTC

j_call: TRBJ2-1
d_call: TRBD2
clone_size: -
v_call: TRBV5-1
cdr3_aa: CASSPRLAQNNEQFF
cdr3_nt: TGCGCCAGCAGCCCTCGACTAGCGCAGAACAATGAGCAGTTCTTC

j_call: TRBJ2-2
d_call: TRBD2
clone_size: -
v_call: TRBV28
cdr3_aa: CASSWGLDGGELFF
cdr3_nt: TGTGCCAGCAGTTGGGGACTAGACGGCGGGGAGCTGTTTTTT

j_call: TRBJ2-3
d_call: -
clone_size: -
v_call: TRBV5-6
cdr3_aa: CASSPGIESRGLF
cdr3_nt: TGTGCCAGCAGCCCGGGAATAGAGAGTAGGGGACTTTTT

j_call: TRBJ1-5
d_call: TRBD1
clone_size: -
v_call: TRBV6-6
cdr3_aa: CASTITGDQPQHF
cdr3_nt: TGTGCCAGCACCATTACAGGGGATCAGCCCCAGCATTTT

j_call: TRBJ1-1
d_call: -
clone_size: -
v_call: TRBV6-2/TRBV6-3
cdr3_aa: CASSYSMTRGPLNTEAFF
cdr3_nt: TGTGCCAGCAGTTACTCGATGACTAGGGGCCCCCTGAACACTGAAGCTTTCTTT

j_call: TRBJ2-7
d_call: -
clone_size: -
v_call: TRBV11-2
cdr3_aa: CASSFAGSYEQYF
cdr3_nt: TGTGCCAGCAGCTTCGCTGGCAGTTACGAGCAGTACTTC

j_call: TRBJ1-2
d_call: -
clone_size: -
v_call: TRBV2
cdr3_aa: CASSVRQDPFLYGYTF
cdr3_nt: TGCGCCAGCAGTGTGCGACAGGACCCTTTTCTCTATGGCTACACCTTC

j_call: TRBJ1-5
d_call: TRBD1
clone_size: -
v_call: TRBV5-4
cdr3_aa: CATAQGDRNQPQHF
cdr3_nt: TGTGCCACCGCTCAGGGGGATCGCAATCAGCCCCAGCATTTT

j_call: TRBJ2-2
d_call: TRBD1
clone_size: few
v_call: TRBV28
cdr3_aa: CASRTGENTGELFF
cdr3_nt: TGTGCCAGCCGGACAGGGGAGAACACCGGGGAGCTGTTTTTT

j_call: TRBJ2-4
d_call: TRBD2
clone_size: once
v_call: TRBV23-1
cdr3_aa: CASSQSRREGRNIQYF
cdr3_nt: TGCGCCAGCAGTCAATCGAGGCGGGAGGGCCGAAACATTCAGTACTTC

j_call: TRBJ2-7
d_call: TRBD2
clone_size: -
v_call: TRBV5-1
cdr3_aa: CASSFAGGPGYEQYF
cdr3_nt: TGCGCCAGCAGCTTCGCGGGAGGGCCGGGGTACGAGCAGTACTTC

j_call: TRBJ2-5
d_call: TRBD1
clone_size: -
v_call: TRBV28
cdr3_aa: CASSMTGVKRRETQYF
cdr3_nt: TGTGCCAGCAGTATGACAGGGGTTAAACGAAGGGAGACCCAGTACTTC

j_call: TRBJ1-2
d_call: -
clone_size: -
v_call: TRBV30
cdr3_aa: CAWTRTANYGYTF
cdr3_nt: TGTGCCTGGACTCGGACAGCGAACTATGGCTACACCTTC

j_call: TRBJ2-2
d_call: TRBD2
clone_size: once
v_call: TRBV27
cdr3_aa: CASRGLAGDIGELFF
cdr3_nt: TGTGCCAGCAGGGGACTAGCGGGAGATATCGGGGAGCTGTTTTTT

j_call: TRBJ2-3
d_call: -
clone_size: -
v_call: TRBV20-1
cdr3_aa: CSASPRQSTDTQYF
cdr3_nt: TGCAGTGCTAGTCCGCGACAAAGCACAGATACGCAGTATTTT

j_call: TRBJ2-7
d_call: -
clone_size: -
v_call: TRBV5-6
cdr3_aa: CASSLVFGSTYEQYF
cdr3_nt: TGTGCCAGCAGCTTGGTGTTCGGGTCCACCTACGAGCAGTACTTC

j_call: TRBJ1-6
d_call: TRBD1
clone_size: few
v_call: TRBV11-2
cdr3_aa: CASSLDRTGGSPLHF
cdr3_nt: TGTGCCAGCAGCTTAGATCGGACAGGGGGCTCACCCCTCCACTTT

j_call: TRBJ1-5
d_call: -
clone_size: -
v_call: TRBV19
cdr3_aa: CASSTSGRALNQPQHF
cdr3_nt: TGTGCCAGTAGTACTTCGGGGAGGGCCCTTAATCAGCCCCAGCATTTT

j_call: TRBJ2-7
d_call: -
clone_size: -
v_call: TRBV11-2
cdr3_aa: CASSPVLAPPYEQYF
cdr3_nt: TGTGCCAGCAGCCCCGTCCTAGCGCCCCCCTACGAGCAGTACTTC

j_call: TRBJ2-5
d_call: TRBD1
clone_size: -
v_call: TRBV7-3
cdr3_aa: CASSPGGAGETQYF
cdr3_nt: TGTGCCAGCAGTCCAGGGGGCGCCGGGGAGACCCAGTACTTC

j_call: TRBJ1-1
d_call: -
clone_size: -
v_call: TRBV7-2
cdr3_aa: CASTLTGGMDTEAFF
cdr3_nt: TGTGCCAGCACTCTAACGGGGGGGATGGACACTGAAGCTTTCTTT